Presented here are 9 T cell receptor beta chains from one specimen sequenced in a study of cytomegalovirus exposure and HLA in healthy donors. 60 Vbeta and 13 Jbeta primers were used in PCR. Assay used: immunoSEQ multiplex PCR; TCRdb lists only in-frame clones, some missing. The sample records approximately 150,000 clones, about 85% being singletons. The specimen was PBMCs. These receptors were obtained from a man aged 50-59 years in good health and CMV-seropositive.

The sample holds a few counts of this clone. The chain joins TRBV9 to TRBJ2-1, with 8 bases fitting TRBD2. CDR3 length: 16 residues. Germline V gene sequence: CDR1 SGDLS, CDR2 YYNGEE. The V and J ends lost 0 bases and 6 bases, in that order; junction bases with no gene match: 8. CDR3 amino acids: CASSVADGRAGNEQFF. The CDR3 bases are TGTGCCAGCAGCGTAGCTGACGGGAGGGCGGGCAATGAGCAGTTCTTC.

The J gene is TRBJ1-1, the V gene TRBV5-6, with D unresolved. Between the trimmed V and J ends, which lost 3 bases and 1 base, there was a span of 10 bases. CDR3 size: 14 residues. CDR1 and CDR2 from the germline V gene are SGHDT and YYEEEE. The chain's CDR3 is CASSSLYPNTEAFF. The CDR3 DNA reads as TGTGCCAGCAGCTCCCTCTACCCGAACACTGAAGCTTTCTTT. Combining the CDR3 with reference TRBV5-6 and TRBJ1-1 gives the whole variable domain DAGVTQSPTHLIKTRGQQVTLRCSPKSGHDTVSWYQQALGQGPQFIFQYYEEEERQRGNFPDRFSGHQFPNYSSELNVNALLLGDSALYLCASSSLYPNTEAFFGQGTRLTVV.

This rearrangement joins TRBV28 to TRBJ1-1; D unresolved. V was trimmed by 8 bases and J by 3 bases, leaving 13 bases between them. CDR3 length: 13 amino acids. The germline V gene encodes CDR1 MDHEN and CDR2 SYDVKM. This chain's CDR3 is CASWRPGDTEAFF. The CDR3 DNA follows: TGTGCCAGCTGGAGGCCTGGGGACACTGAAGCTTTCTTT.

This clone came up once. The genes are TRBV7-9 and TRBJ2-7, with D uncertain. V was cut by 6 bases and J by 0 bases, with 15 bases left in between. The length of the CDR3 is 15 residues. In germline, CDR1 is SEHNR, CDR2 FQNEAQ (reference sequence). This chain's CDR3 is CASRDTRSSSYEQYF. The DNA for the CDR3 is TGTGCCAGCAGAGATACACGGTCTAGCTCCTACGAGCAGTACTTC.

About this clone itself: Germline is not matched at one junction end, which may reflect a read error. This sequence joins TRBV7-7 and TRBJ2-7, with D possibly being TRBD1 (8 bases). The CDR3 length is 13 residues. Germline V lookup: CDR1 SSHAT, CDR2 FNYEAQ (reference sequence). The CDR3 protein is CASSFTGGDEQYF. The CDR3 DNA reads TGTGCTAGCAGCTTTACAGGGGGGGACGAGCAGTACTTC.

The chain joins TRBV2 to TRBJ2-1, with TRBD1 matching 7 bases. Germline assignment: CDR1 SNHLY and CDR2 FYNNEI. This CDR3 comprises 15 residues. Trimming removed 5 bases from V and 2 bases from J; junction bases left unmatched: 6. The CDR3 reads CASSSQGVPYNEQFF. CDR3 nucleotides: TGTGCCAGCAGTTCCCAGGGGGTACCCTACAATGAGCAGTTCTTC. The whole variable domain, filled in from reference TRBV2 and TRBJ2-1, reads EPEVTQTPSHQVTQMGQEVILRCVPISNHLYFYWYRQILGQKVEFLVSFYNNEISEKSEIFDDQFSVERPDGSNFTLKIRSTKLEDSAMYFCASSSQGVPYNEQFFGPGTRLTVL.

The chain joins TRBV5-6 to TRBJ1-5, with 7 bases matching TRBD1. V gave up 1 base and J gave up 4 bases; unmatched junction bases: 11. The CDR3 has 17 amino acids. Germline loops: CDR1 SGHDT, CDR2 YYEEEE. In nucleotides, the CDR3 is TGTGCCAGCAGCTTGACCACAGGGGCGGTCGGAAATCAGCCCCAGCATTTT. Its protein product is CASSLTTGAVGNQPQHF.

Only one count was recorded for this clone. V usage is TRBV28 and J usage is TRBJ1-1; 7 nucleotides match TRBD1. Losses at the gene ends were 6 bases for V and 1 base for J; bases not matched to a gene: 14. CDR3 length equals 17 residues. The V gene's germline CDR1 is MDHEN and CDR2 SYDVKM. The CDR3 bases are TGTGCCAGCAGCCTTGGCCGAGGGGGCAGTGGGAACACTGAAGCTTTCTTT. This codes for CASSLGRGGSGNTEAFF.

The rearrangement uses TRBV18 and TRBJ2-7; 11 bases fit TRBD1. V lost 0 bases, J lost 5 bases, and 3 bases stayed unmatched. CDR1 KGHSH and CDR2 LQKENI come from the germline V gene. The CDR3 runs to 15 residues. CDR3 protein: CASSPPGQGGNEQYF. The CDR3 DNA sequence: TGTGCCAGCTCACCACCGGGACAGGGGGGCAACGAGCAGTACTTC.